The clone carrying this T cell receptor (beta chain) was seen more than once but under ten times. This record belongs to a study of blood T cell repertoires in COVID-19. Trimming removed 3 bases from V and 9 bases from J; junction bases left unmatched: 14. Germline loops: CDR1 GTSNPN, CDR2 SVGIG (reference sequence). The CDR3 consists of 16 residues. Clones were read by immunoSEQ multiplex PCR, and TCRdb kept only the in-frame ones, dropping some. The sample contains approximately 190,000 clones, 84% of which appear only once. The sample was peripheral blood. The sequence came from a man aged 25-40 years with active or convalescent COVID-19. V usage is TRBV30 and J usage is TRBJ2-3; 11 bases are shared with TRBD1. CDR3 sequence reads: CAWSRGQGASQGTQYF. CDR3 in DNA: TGTGCCTGGAGCCGAGGACAGGGGGCCTCGCAGGGGACGCAGTATTTT. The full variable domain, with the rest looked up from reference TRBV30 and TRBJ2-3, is SQTIHQWPATLVQPVGSPLSLECTVEGTSNPNLYWYRQAAGRGLQLLFYSVGIGQISSEVPQNLSASRPQDRQFILSSKKLLLSDSGFYLCAWSRGQGASQGTQYFGPGTRLTVL.